Listed below are T cell receptor beta chains from one sample, sequenced in a study of cytomegalovirus exposure and HLA in healthy donors. Clones were read by immunoSEQ multiplex PCR, and TCRdb kept only the in-frame ones, dropping some. The repertoire holds about 130,000 clones, with just over 70% as singletons. The sequenced material came from PBMCs. These receptors all come from an older woman in good health and CMV-seropositive. Each CDR3 is given with its conserved first and last residue. A D gene is named only where the DNA matches it firmly. Size tells how often a clone was seen (once, few, many) or the class of an expanded clone, and some rows leave it out.

CDR3 protein	CDR3 DNA	V gene	J gene	clone size	D gene
CASSESGTSGGAGQFF	TGTGCCAGCAGTGAATCCGGGACTAGCGGGGGGGCCGGGCAGTTCTTC	TRBV6-4	TRBJ2-1	.	TRBD2
CASRRYPLNTEAFF	TGTGCCAGTCGGCGGTACCCATTGAACACTGAAGCTTTCTTT	TRBV7-9	TRBJ1-1	few	.
CASSLQVPARSGTEAFF	TGTGCCAGCAGCTTACAGGTGCCGGCAAGGTCCGGCACTGAAGCTTTCTTT	TRBV13	TRBJ1-1	.	.
CASTLTGSDNSPLHF	TGCGCCAGCACGCTGACAGGGTCGGATAATTCACCCCTCCACTTT	TRBV5-1	TRBJ1-6	.	TRBD1
CASSPPGTTNQPQHF	TGTGCCAGCAGCCCCCCCGGGACAACAAATCAGCCCCAGCATTTT	TRBV6-1	TRBJ1-5	.	.
CASSAAGGLENEQFF	TGTGCCAGCAGCGCGGCGGGGGGGCTAGAGAATGAGCAGTTCTTC	TRBV6-5	TRBJ2-1	.	TRBD2
CASSQAWDNGANVLTF	TGCGCCAGCAGCCAAGCGTGGGACAATGGGGCCAACGTCCTGACTTTC	TRBV4-1	TRBJ2-6	.	.
CASSLGQLYGYTF	TGTGCCAGCAGCTTAGGGCAGTTATATGGCTACACCTTC	TRBV7-8	TRBJ1-2	.	.
CSSSFPLQGTYEQYF	TGTTCCAGCAGCTTCCCTTTACAGGGGACCTACGAGCAGTACTTC	TRBV7-9	TRBJ2-7	.	TRBD1
CASSQLSGGADTQYF	TGTGCCAGCAGCCAACTTAGCGGGGGGGCAGATACGCAGTATTTT	TRBV4-2	TRBJ2-3	.	TRBD2
CASSLRGTDTEAFF	TGTGCCAGCAGTTTAAGGGGGACAGACACTGAAGCTTTCTTT	TRBV27	TRBJ1-1	.	TRBD1
CASSEALQGQGSYEQYF	TGTGCCAGCAGTGAAGCGCTTCAAGGACAGGGGTCCTACGAGCAGTACTTC	TRBV6-1	TRBJ2-7	few	TRBD1
CASSPGQGQQYF	TGTGCCAGCAGCCCCGGACAGGGGCAGCAGTACTTC	TRBV6-6	TRBJ2-7	few	TRBD1
CASSSGLAGASQYF	TGTGCCAGCAGCTCTGGACTAGCGGGAGCTTCCCAGTACTTC	TRBV5-6	TRBJ2-5	once	TRBD2
CASSPGTGYADTQYF	TGCGCCAGCAGTCCCGGGACAGGGTACGCAGATACGCAGTATTTT	TRBV10-1	TRBJ2-3	.	TRBD1
CSVAQGTYGYTF	TGCAGCGTTGCACAGGGTACCTATGGCTACACCTTC	TRBV29-1	TRBJ1-2	.	.
CASSLGIGGTGQPQHF	TGTGCCAGCAGCTTAGGGATAGGGGGAACGGGTCAGCCCCAGCATTTT	TRBV7-6	TRBJ1-5	.	.
CASSSLGGLGVGDTQYF	TGTGCCAGCAGCTCGCTTGGGGGACTAGGGGTTGGAGATACGCAGTATTTT	TRBV5-4	TRBJ2-3	many	TRBD2
CASSYSGSQPQETQYF	TGTGCCAGCAGTTACTCAGGGAGTCAGCCTCAAGAGACCCAGTACTTC	TRBV6-5	TRBJ2-5	.	.
CSVGTSGGAGETQYF	TGCAGCGTTGGAACTAGCGGGGGGGCTGGGGAGACCCAGTACTTC	TRBV29-1	TRBJ2-5	.	TRBD2
CASSVGGTGELFF	TGCGCCAGCAGTGTTGGAGGCACCGGGGAGCTGTTTTTT	TRBV10-1	TRBJ2-2	.	.
CASSYTGYSGNTIYF	TGCGCCAGCAGCTACACAGGCTACTCTGGAAACACCATATATTTT	TRBV5-1	TRBJ1-3	.	.
CASSGLKGAEDEQYF	TGTGCCAGTAGTGGGTTAAAGGGGGCTGAGGACGAGCAGTACTTC	TRBV19	TRBJ2-7	.	TRBD1
CASSFTGYGETQYF	TGTGCCAGCAGCTTCACAGGGTATGGAGAGACCCAGTACTTC	TRBV9	TRBJ2-5	.	.
CASSAILTLDTQYF	TGTGCCAGCAGTGCCATCTTGACATTGGATACGCAGTATTTT	TRBV2	TRBJ2-3	few	.
CASTVTEGISEAFF	TGTGCCAGCACCGTAACGGAGGGTATATCTGAAGCTTTCTTT	TRBV7-6	TRBJ1-1	.	.
CASSYFGTGTTEAFF	TGTGCCAGCAGTTACTTCGGGACAGGGACCACTGAAGCTTTCTTT	TRBV6-6	TRBJ1-1	few	TRBD1
CASSPEVAGHNTQYF	TGTGCCAGCAGCCCAGAGGTAGCGGGGCATAATACGCAGTATTTT	TRBV7-8	TRBJ2-3	.	TRBD2
CASSLGRGTDTQYF	TGTGCCAGCAGTTTGGGCAGGGGCACAGATACGCAGTATTTT	TRBV28	TRBJ2-3	.	.